The rows below give T cell receptor beta chains drawn from one sample of a study of shared clonotypes between healthy human individuals. The repertoire was sequenced with immunoSEQ multiplex PCR; TCRdb's copy has only in-frame clones and lacks some. The repertoire holds some 2.3 million clones, 90% to 95% seen once, with 0.39% in the top ten. The specimen sequenced was naive CD4+ T cells from PBMCs. These receptors were obtained from a man between 18 and 29 years old in good health. Some clones in this sample may be carry-over from other donors' samples. The CDR3 runs from the conserved cysteine through the conserved F or W. A D gene is named only where the DNA matches it firmly. The size entry is marked missing in some rows and otherwise reads once, few, many or a size class.

d_call | j_call | clone_size | v_call | cdr3_nt | cdr3_aa
NA | TRBJ1-4 | NA | TRBV27 | TGTGCCAGCAGTTTAAGGAATCTACTTAATGAAAAACTGTTTTTT | CASSLRNLLNEKLFF
NA | TRBJ2-5 | NA | TRBV5-1 | TGCGCCAGCAGCCCCCAACCTGGAGAGACCCAGTACTTC | CASSPQPGETQYF
NA | TRBJ2-2 | NA | TRBV6-6 | TGTGCCAGCAGTCCCCTTGGGCCCGCGAACACCGGGGAGCTGTTTTTT | CASSPLGPANTGELFF
NA | TRBJ2-5 | NA | TRBV6-6 | TGTGCCAGCCGCGCGACAGGGACTATTGTGGAGACCCAGTACTTC | CASRATGTIVETQYF
TRBD1 | TRBJ1-1 | NA | TRBV5-6 | TGTGCCAGCAGCTTGACGACAGGGCGGGTGAACACTGAAGCTTTCTTT | CASSLTTGRVNTEAFF
NA | TRBJ2-3 | NA | TRBV5-1 | TGCGCCAGCAGCTTGGACCCAAGCGGGCCTAGCACAGATACGCAGTATTTT | CASSLDPSGPSTDTQYF
TRBD2 | TRBJ2-1 | NA | TRBV7-9 | TGTGCCAGCAGCTTAGACCAGGGACTAGCGGGAGGATTGTACGATGAGCAGTTCTTC | CASSLDQGLAGGLYDEQFF
NA | TRBJ1-1 | NA | TRBV29-1 | TGCAGCGTTGACGTGGGCTACACTGAAGCTTTCTTT | CSVDVGYTEAFF
NA | TRBJ2-7 | NA | TRBV5-6 | TGTGCCAGCAGCTTGCTTTTCTACGAGCAGTACTTC | CASSLLFYEQYF
NA | TRBJ1-2 | NA | TRBV4-3 | TGCGCCAGCAGCCCCCGGGTGGCTAACTATGGCTACACCTTC | CASSPRVANYGYTF
TRBD2 | TRBJ2-1 | NA | TRBV7-2 | TGTGCCAGCAGCTCCGGGACTAGCGCCTACAATGAGCAGTTCTTC | CASSSGTSAYNEQFF
TRBD1 | TRBJ1-2 | NA | TRBV19 | TGTGCCAGTAGTCCCGGACAGGGGGTGCGTGGCTACACCTTC | CASSPGQGVRGYTF
NA | TRBJ2-2 | NA | TRBV28 | TGTGCCAGCAGTTCGCCGGACCGTACCGGGGAGCTGTTTTTT | CASSSPDRTGELFF
NA | TRBJ1-1 | NA | TRBV27 | TGTGCCAGCAGGATCGTGGGGGGGGCGCTGCCCGTCACTGAAGCTTTCTTT | CASRIVGGALPVTEAFF
NA | TRBJ2-7 | NA | TRBV5-6 | TGTGCCAGCCACCCGCAGGGTCGGAAGGACGAGCAGTACTTC | CASHPQGRKDEQYF
TRBD1 | TRBJ2-6 | NA | TRBV7-3 | TGTGCCAGCAGCGCGAATGGGCAGGGGGCGGCCGGGGCCAACGTCCTGACTTTC | CASSANGQGAAGANVLTF
TRBD1 | TRBJ2-5 | NA | TRBV27 | TGTGCCAGCACCCTTTTTAGTAAGGGGGCGCGAGAGACCCAGTACTTC | CASTLFSKGARETQYF
NA | TRBJ1-2 | NA | TRBV27 | TGTGCCAGCAGTTTATCCCCCCCGACAGTCAACTATGGCTACACCTTC | CASSLSPPTVNYGYTF
NA | TRBJ2-3 | once | TRBV10-1 | TGCGCCAGCGGACCCATGATCGGAGATACGCAGTATTTT | CASGPMIGDTQYF
NA | TRBJ2-5 | NA | TRBV7-7 | TGTGCCAGCAGCTTAGCGGGAGTGGAGACCCAGTACTTC | CASSLAGVETQYF
TRBD1 | TRBJ2-1 | NA | TRBV28 | TGTGCCAGCAGCACAACGACAGGGGGCGGTGAGCAGTTCTTC | CASSTTTGGGEQFF
NA | TRBJ2-7 | NA | TRBV5-1 | TGCGCCAGCAGCTTGTCAGGGACCCTTACCTACGAGCAGTACTTC | CASSLSGTLTYEQYF
NA | TRBJ1-1 | NA | TRBV25-1 | TGTGCCAGCAGTTACCACGGGAGGGTCGGGGAAGCTTTCTTT | CASSYHGRVGEAFF
NA | TRBJ1-1 | NA | TRBV19 | TGTGCCAGTAGTGTAGGCAGGGAAAACACTGAAGCTTTCTTT | CASSVGRENTEAFF
NA | TRBJ2-3 | NA | TRBV5-1 | TGCGCCAGCAGCTTGGCTGGCAGGGACCCTCGCACAGATACGCAGTATTTT | CASSLAGRDPRTDTQYF
TRBD2 | TRBJ2-2 | NA | TRBV5-1 | TGCGCCAGCAGCTTGTTTCGGGAGGCCGGGGAGCTGTTTTTT | CASSLFREAGELFF
NA | TRBJ2-5 | NA | TRBV18 | TGTGCCAGCTCACCAATCGGGGAGACCCAGTACTTC | CASSPIGETQYF
NA | TRBJ2-2 | NA | TRBV6-5 | TGTGCCAGCACCAGGAGTACCACCGGGGAGCTGTTTTTT | CASTRSTTGELFF
NA | TRBJ1-3 | NA | TRBV28 | TGTGCCAGCAGTTCCCCGGGGGGCGACTCTGGAAACACCATATATTTT | CASSSPGGDSGNTIYF
NA | TRBJ1-3 | NA | TRBV4-1 | TGCGCCAGCAGCCCTACCTCGGGTCGATTGACGGACACCATATATTTT | CASSPTSGRLTDTIYF
TRBD2 | TRBJ2-1 | NA | TRBV7-3 | TGTGCCAGCAGCTTATTACCGGGTCTAGCGGCCTACAATGAGCAGTTCTTC | CASSLLPGLAAYNEQFF
TRBD2 | TRBJ2-1 | NA | TRBV5-8 | TGTGCCAGCAGCCTCGGGGGGGGGAACTACAATGAGCAGTTCTTC | CASSLGGGNYNEQFF
NA | TRBJ2-4 | NA | TRBV7-3 | TGTGCCAGCAGCTCCCAAGGGGGGGACATTCAGTACTTC | CASSSQGGDIQYF
NA | TRBJ2-2 | NA | TRBV5-4 | TGTGCCAGCAGCTTGAGGGGAGGCGGGGAGCTGTTTTTT | CASSLRGGGELFF
NA | TRBJ2-5 | once | TRBV28 | TGTGCCAGCAGTTCTTTTAAAGAGACCCAGTACTTC | CASSSFKETQYF
NA | TRBJ2-1 | NA | TRBV7-3 | TGTGCCAGTTCTACGAGCGGCTCCTACAATGAGCAGTTCTTC | CASSTSGSYNEQFF
NA | TRBJ2-3 | NA | TRBV7-3 | TGTGCCAGCAGCGGCCACCCTGACATCAGCGATTCTCCAGATACGCAGTATTTT | CASSGHPDISDSPDTQYF
NA | TRBJ1-5 | NA | TRBV5-5 | TGTGCCAGCAGCTTGAATAGCAATCAGCCCCAGCATTTT | CASSLNSNQPQHF
TRBD2 | TRBJ2-5 | NA | TRBV11-2 | TGTGCCAGCAGCGGGGGGACTAGCGGGAGAAACTTC | CASSGGTSGRNF
TRBD1 | TRBJ2-2 | NA | TRBV28 | TGTGCCAGCAGACCCTACACAGGGGGCGCGGGTGACACCGGGGAGCTGTTTTTT | CASRPYTGGAGDTGELFF
TRBD1 | TRBJ2-5 | NA | TRBV30 | TGTGCCTGGAGTATGTCAGGGGGCTTAGAGACCCAGTACTTC | CAWSMSGGLETQYF
NA | TRBJ1-2 | NA | TRBV5-4 | TGTGCCAGCAGCGGAAACACAGGGCTCTATGGCTACACCTTC | CASSGNTGLYGYTF
NA | TRBJ1-1 | few | TRBV30 | TGTGCCTGGAGTGTACTAGGGCGGCTGAACACTGAAGCTTTCTTT | CAWSVLGRLNTEAFF
NA | TRBJ2-2 | once | TRBV7-3 | TGTGCCAGCAGCTTAGGCTACCCCACGAACACCGGGGAGCTGTTTTTT | CASSLGYPTNTGELFF
NA | TRBJ2-5 | NA | TRBV5-1 | TGCGCCAGCAGCTTGGAGACGGTTTCGGAGACCCAGTACTTC | CASSLETVSETQYF
NA | TRBJ1-2 | NA | TRBV11-2 | TGTGCCAGCAGCCCGGGACGGAGCTATGGCTACACCTTC | CASSPGRSYGYTF
NA | TRBJ2-1 | once | TRBV6-1 | TGTGCCAGCAGTGAATTCCCGTCCTACAATGAGCAGTTCTTC | CASSEFPSYNEQFF
NA | TRBJ2-1 | once | TRBV18 | TGTGCCAGCTCACCACCCGGGACCGGCTACAATGAGCAGTTCTTC | CASSPPGTGYNEQFF
TRBD1 | TRBJ2-7 | NA | TRBV6-1 | TGTGCCAGCAGTGAAGGGGACAGGGGGGCCTACGAGCAGTACTTC | CASSEGDRGAYEQYF
NA | TRBJ1-6 | NA | TRBV18 | TGTGCCAGCTCACGGGGCTCTGATTCACCCCTCCACTTT | CASSRGSDSPLHF
NA | TRBJ2-5 | few | TRBV18 | TGTGCCAGCTCACCACGGGTAGAGACCCAGTACTTC | CASSPRVETQYF
TRBD1 | TRBJ2-1 | NA | TRBV27 | TGTGCCAGCAGTTTGGCACAGGGGTGGAATGAGCAGTTCTTC | CASSLAQGWNEQFF
NA | TRBJ1-1 | NA | TRBV6-6 | TGTGCCAGCAGTTGGAACGGGAACACTGAAGCTTTCTTT | CASSWNGNTEAFF